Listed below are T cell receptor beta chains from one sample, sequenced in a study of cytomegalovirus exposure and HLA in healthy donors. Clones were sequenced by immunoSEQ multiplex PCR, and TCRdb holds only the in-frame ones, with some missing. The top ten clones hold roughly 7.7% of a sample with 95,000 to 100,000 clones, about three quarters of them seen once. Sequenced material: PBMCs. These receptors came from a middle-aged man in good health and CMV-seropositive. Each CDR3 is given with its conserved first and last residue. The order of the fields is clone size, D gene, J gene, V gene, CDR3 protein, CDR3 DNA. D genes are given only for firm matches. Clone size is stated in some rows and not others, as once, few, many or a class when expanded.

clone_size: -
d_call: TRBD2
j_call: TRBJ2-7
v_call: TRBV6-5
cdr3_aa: CASSYHGGKYEQYF
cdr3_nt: TGTGCCAGCAGTTACCACGGGGGGAAATACGAGCAGTACTTC

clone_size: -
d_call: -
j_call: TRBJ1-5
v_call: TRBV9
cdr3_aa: CASSGSPQGNQPQHF
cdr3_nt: TGTGCCAGCAGCGGAAGTCCACAGGGAAATCAGCCCCAGCATTTT

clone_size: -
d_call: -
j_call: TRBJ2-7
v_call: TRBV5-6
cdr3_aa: CASSYYGEQYF
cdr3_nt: TGTGCCAGCAGTTACTACGGCGAGCAGTACTTC

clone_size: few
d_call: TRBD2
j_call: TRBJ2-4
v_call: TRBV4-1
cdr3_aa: CASSQERSGGDIQYF
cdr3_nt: TGCGCCAGCAGCCAAGAGCGGTCGGGAGGGGACATTCAGTACTTC

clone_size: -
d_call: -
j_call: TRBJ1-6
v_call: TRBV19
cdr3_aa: CASSIGTGRGYNSPLHF
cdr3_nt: TGTGCCAGTAGTATAGGTACAGGGAGAGGGTATAATTCACCCCTCCACTTT

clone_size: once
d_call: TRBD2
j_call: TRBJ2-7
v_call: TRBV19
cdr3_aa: CATGLAIYEQYF
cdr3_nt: TGTGCCACCGGACTAGCTATCTACGAGCAGTACTTC

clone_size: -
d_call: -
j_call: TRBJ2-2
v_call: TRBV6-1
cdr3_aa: CASSEGGGDTGELFF
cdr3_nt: TGTGCCAGCAGTGAAGGGGGGGGCGACACCGGGGAGCTGTTTTTT

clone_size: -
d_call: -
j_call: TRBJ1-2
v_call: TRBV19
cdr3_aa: CASTRDYGYTF
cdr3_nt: TGTGCCAGTACTAGAGACTATGGCTACACCTTC

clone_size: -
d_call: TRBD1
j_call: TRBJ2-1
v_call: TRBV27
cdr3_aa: CASSRDSYNEQFF
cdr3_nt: TGTGCCAGCAGTAGGGACAGTTACAATGAGCAGTTCTTC

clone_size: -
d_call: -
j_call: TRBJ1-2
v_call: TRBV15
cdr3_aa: CATSRDTTAPYGYTF
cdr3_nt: TGTGCCACCAGCAGAGATACGACTGCCCCATATGGCTACACCTTC

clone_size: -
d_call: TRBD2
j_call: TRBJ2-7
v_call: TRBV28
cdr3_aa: CASSLRLAGGLPWYF
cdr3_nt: TGTGCCAGCAGTTTACGACTAGCGGGAGGCCTGCCCTGGTACTTC

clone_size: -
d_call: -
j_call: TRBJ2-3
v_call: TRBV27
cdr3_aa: CASSLSSQGDTQYF
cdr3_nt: TGTGCCAGCAGTTTATCGAGTCAGGGAGATACGCAGTATTTT

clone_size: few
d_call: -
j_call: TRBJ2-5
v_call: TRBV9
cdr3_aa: CASSVGGTQETQYF
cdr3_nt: TGTGCCAGCAGCGTTGGCGGGACCCAAGAGACCCAGTACTTC

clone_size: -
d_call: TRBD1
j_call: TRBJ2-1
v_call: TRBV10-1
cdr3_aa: CASGQGKPYNEQFF
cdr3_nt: TGCGCCAGCGGACAGGGAAAGCCCTACAATGAGCAGTTCTTC

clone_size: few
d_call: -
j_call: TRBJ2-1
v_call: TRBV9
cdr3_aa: CASSVTPGNNEQFF
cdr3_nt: TGTGCCAGCAGCGTTACCCCGGGTAACAATGAGCAGTTCTTC

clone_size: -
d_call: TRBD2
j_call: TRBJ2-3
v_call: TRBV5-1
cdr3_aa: CASSTGEGIDTQYF
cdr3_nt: TGCGCCAGCAGCACGGGGGAGGGTATAGATACGCAGTATTTT

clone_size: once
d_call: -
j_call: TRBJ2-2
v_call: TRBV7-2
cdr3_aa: CASSLWAGSGTGELFF
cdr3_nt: TGTGCCAGCAGCTTATGGGCAGGGTCCGGGACCGGGGAGCTGTTTTTT

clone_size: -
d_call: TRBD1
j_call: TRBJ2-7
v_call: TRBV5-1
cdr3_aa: CASSPAPTGAREQYF
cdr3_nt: TGCGCCAGCAGCCCCGCCCCAACAGGGGCTCGGGAGCAGTACTTC

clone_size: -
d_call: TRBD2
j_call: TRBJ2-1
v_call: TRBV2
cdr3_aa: CASSERASGASSYNEQFF
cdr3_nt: TGTGCCAGCAGTGAAAGGGCTAGCGGGGCGAGCTCCTACAATGAGCAGTTCTTC

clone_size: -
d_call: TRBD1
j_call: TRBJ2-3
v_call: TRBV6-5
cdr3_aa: CASSQRTGWDTQYF
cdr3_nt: TGTGCCAGCAGTCAACGGACAGGGTGGGATACGCAGTATTTT

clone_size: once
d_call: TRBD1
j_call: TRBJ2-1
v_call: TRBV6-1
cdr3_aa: CASSEALRPTGRSYNEQFF
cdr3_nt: TGTGCCAGCAGTGAAGCGCTCCGACCGACAGGGCGCTCCTACAATGAGCAGTTCTTC

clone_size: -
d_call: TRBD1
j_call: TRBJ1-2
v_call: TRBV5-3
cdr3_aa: CARSLSGTGGGGYTF
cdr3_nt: TGTGCCAGAAGCTTGTCCGGGACAGGGGGCGGAGGCTACACCTTC

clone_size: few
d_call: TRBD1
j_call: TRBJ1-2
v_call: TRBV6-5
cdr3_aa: CASRPSAGTGGYTF
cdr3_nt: TGTGCCAGCAGACCTTCGGCAGGGACAGGTGGCTACACCTTC

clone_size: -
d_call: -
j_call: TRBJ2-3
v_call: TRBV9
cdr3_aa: CASSPRMDGITDTQYF
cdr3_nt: TGTGCCAGCAGCCCTAGGATGGACGGGATCACAGATACGCAGTATTTT

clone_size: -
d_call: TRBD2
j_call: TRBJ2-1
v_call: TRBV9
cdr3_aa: CASQVAGGHNEQFF
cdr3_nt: TGTGCCAGCCAAGTCGCGGGAGGGCACAATGAGCAGTTCTTC

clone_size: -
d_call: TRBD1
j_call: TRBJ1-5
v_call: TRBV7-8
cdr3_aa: CASSVVPQGPGGQPQHF
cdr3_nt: TGTGCCAGCAGCGTTGTACCCCAGGGCCCAGGGGGTCAGCCCCAGCATTTT

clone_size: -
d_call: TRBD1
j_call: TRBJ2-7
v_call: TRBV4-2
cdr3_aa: CASSQDLGTGGDEQYF
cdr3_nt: TGTGCCAGCAGCCAAGATCTCGGGACAGGGGGAGACGAGCAGTACTTC

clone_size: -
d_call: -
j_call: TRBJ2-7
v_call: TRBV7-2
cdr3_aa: CASSRQGRGQYF
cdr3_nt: TGTGCCAGCAGCAGGCAGGGGAGGGGGCAGTACTTC

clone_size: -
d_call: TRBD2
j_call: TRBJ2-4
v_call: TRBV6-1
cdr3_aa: CASSGGLAGGPKNIQYF
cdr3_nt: TGTGCCAGCAGTGGAGGACTAGCGGGAGGACCCAAAAACATTCAGTACTTC

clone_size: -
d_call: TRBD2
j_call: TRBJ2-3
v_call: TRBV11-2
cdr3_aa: CASSLGRGGSTDTQYF
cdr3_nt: TGTGCCAGCAGCTTAGGGCGGGGGGGTAGCACAGATACGCAGTATTTT

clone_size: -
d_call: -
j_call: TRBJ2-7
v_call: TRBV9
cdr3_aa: CASSVDELNEQYF
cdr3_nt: TGTGCCAGCAGCGTAGATGAGCTCAACGAGCAGTACTTC

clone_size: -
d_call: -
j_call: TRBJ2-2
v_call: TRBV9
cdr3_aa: CASSGSFGTGELFF
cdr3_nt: TGTGCCAGCAGCGGGAGCTTCGGGACCGGGGAGCTGTTTTTT

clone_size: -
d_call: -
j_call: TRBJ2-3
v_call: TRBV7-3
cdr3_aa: CASSLDGGTDTQYF
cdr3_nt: TGTGCCAGCAGCTTGGACGGGGGCACAGATACGCAGTATTTT

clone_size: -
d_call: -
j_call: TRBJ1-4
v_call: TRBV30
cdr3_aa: CAWSSPGHHF
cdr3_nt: TGTGCCTGGAGTTCCCCGGGACACCATTTT

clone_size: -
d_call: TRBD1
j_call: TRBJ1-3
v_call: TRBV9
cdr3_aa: CASSARQGSTGNTIYF
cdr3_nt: TGTGCCAGCAGCGCACGACAGGGTTCAACTGGAAACACCATATATTTT